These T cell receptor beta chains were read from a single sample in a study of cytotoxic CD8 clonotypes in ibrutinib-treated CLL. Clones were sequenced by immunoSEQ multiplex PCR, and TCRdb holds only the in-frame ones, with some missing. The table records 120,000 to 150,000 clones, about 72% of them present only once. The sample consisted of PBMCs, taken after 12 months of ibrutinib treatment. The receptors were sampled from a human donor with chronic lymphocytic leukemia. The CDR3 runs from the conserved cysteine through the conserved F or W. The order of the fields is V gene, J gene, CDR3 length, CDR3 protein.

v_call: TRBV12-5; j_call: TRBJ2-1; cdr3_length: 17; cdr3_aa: CASGLMTSGRSYNEQFF
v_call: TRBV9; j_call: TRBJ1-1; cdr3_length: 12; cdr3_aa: CASSLQGTEAFF
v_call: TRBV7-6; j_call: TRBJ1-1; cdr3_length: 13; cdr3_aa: CASSFGPGSEAFF
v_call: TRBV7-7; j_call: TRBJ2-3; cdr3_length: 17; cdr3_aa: CASSLGLSGGSTDTQYF
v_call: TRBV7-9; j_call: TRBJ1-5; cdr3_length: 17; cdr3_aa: CASSFTAGGGSNQPQHF
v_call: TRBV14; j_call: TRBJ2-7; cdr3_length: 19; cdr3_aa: CASSQDMGTGTGVSYEQYF
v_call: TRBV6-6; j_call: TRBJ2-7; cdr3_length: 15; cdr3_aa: CASRMTLWQGDEQYF
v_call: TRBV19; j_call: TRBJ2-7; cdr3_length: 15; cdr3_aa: CASSISGGAGYEQYF
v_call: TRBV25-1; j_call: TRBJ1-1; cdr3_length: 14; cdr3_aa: CASRPEVRGGGAFF
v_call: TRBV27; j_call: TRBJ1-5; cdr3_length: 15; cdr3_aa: CASSLTTGNNQPQHF
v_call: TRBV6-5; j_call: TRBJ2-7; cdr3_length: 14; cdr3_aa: CASILRAGPYEQYF
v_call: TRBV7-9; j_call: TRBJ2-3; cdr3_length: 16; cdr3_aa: CASTLLAGGTTDTQYF
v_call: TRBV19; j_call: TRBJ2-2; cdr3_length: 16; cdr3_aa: CASKAGTGAVTGELFF
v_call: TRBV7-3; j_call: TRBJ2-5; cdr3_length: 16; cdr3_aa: CASSYLTGEGVETQYF
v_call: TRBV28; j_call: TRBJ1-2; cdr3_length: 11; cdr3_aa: CASSGLAGYTF
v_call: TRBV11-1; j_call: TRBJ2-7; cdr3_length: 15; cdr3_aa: CASSLLGGSTYEQYF
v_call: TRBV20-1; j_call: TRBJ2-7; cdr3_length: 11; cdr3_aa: CSALVGDEQYF
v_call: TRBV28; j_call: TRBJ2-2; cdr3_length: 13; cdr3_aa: CASSLSGFGELFF
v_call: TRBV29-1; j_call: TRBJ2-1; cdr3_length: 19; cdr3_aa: CSVEEYFRVRASETNEQFF
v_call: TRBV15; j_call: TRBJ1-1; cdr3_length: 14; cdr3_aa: CATSRDKGTTEAFF
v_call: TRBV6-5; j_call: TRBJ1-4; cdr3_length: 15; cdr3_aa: CASSYSGTGVVKLFF
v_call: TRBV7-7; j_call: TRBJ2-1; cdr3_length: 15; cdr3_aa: CASSLGSTSYNEQFF
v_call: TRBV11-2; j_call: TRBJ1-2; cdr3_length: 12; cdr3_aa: CASSFRFYGYTF
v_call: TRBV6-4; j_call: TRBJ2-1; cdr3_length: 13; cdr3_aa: CASSESTSYEQFF
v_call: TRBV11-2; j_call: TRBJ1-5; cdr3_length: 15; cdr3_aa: CASSLEGYTNQPQHF
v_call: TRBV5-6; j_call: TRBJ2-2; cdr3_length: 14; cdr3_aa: CASSFSGITGELFF
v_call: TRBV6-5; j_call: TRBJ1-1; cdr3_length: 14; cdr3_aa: CATKKGQLNTEAFF
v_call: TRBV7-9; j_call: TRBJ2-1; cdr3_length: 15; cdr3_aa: CASRSTGTGGFNQFF
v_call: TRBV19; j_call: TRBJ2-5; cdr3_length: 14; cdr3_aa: CASSTSGSSETQYF
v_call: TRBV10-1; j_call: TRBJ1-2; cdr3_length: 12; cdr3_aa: CASSTRNYGYTF
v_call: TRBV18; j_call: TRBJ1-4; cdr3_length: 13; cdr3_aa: CASSRGAGEKLFF
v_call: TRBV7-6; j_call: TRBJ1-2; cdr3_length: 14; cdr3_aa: CASSPRAGGDGYTF
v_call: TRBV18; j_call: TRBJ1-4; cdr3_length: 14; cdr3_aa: CASSPPTVTEKLFF
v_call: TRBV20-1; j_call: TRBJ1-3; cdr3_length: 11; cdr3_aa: CSASSGNTIYF
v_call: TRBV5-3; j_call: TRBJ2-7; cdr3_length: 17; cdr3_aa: CARSRGGEQVALYEQYF
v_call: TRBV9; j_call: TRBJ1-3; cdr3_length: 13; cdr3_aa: CASSVVAGNTIYF
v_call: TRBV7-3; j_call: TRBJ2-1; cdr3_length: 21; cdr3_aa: CASSAASRGLAVRVSYNEQFF
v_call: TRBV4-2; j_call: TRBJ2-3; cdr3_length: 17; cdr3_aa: CASSPIGGGRDADTQYF
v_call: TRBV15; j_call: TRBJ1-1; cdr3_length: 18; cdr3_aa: CATSRGTGGNPMNTEAFF
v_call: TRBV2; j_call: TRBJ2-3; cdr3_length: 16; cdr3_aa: CASRDTTSGITDTQYF
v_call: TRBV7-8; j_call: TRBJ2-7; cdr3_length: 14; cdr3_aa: CASSLDTMDHEQYF
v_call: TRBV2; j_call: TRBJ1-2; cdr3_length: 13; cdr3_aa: CASSERRGLGYTF
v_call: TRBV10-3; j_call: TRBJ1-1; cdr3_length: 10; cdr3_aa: CAIGFPEAFF
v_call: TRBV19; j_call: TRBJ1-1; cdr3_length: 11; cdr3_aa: CASRFRASAFF
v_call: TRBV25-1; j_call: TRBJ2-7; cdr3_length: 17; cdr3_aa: CASSAHGGQDGSYEQYF
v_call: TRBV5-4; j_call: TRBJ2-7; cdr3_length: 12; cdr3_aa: CASSLDGYEQYF
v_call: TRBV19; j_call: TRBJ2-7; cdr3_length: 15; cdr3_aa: CASSIRLAGVGEQYF
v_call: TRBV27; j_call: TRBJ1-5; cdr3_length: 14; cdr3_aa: CASSWQGYNQPQHF
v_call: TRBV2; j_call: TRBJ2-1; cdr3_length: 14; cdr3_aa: CASSWLAGGNEQFF